This entry features one TCR beta chain sequence. Its antigen is still unknown. This entry belongs to a study of T cell repertoires in cytomegalovirus infection. Study overall: Used in the study were CMV epitopes, some recently identified and HLA-C-restricted, others well-studied and HLA-B-restricted. It can be stated that public TCR beta signatures indicated CMV infection as well as a matching HLA type.

The V and J ends lost 2 bases and 4 bases respectively, with 11 bases between them. The CDR3 has 15 residues. TCRdb re-analysed the reads in MiXCR, keeping a single row per CDR3 protein. The sample holds about 570,000 distinct CDR3 sequences, around two fifths seen once. The specimen comprised cultured PBMCs, sampled from culture after CMV antigen stimulation. The sequence derives from a human donor in good health (CMV status not recorded). Some clones in this sample may be carry-over from other donors' samples. The chain has TRBV12-3 or TRBV12-4 and TRBJ2-2; D remains ambiguous. CDR3 sequence reads: CASSLRTALTGELFF. The DNA of the CDR3 is TGTGCCAGCAGTTTAAGGACGGCCCTCACCGGGGAGCTGTTTTTT.